The 29 T cell receptor beta chains in this list originate from one sample, sequenced in a study of blood T cell repertoires in COVID-19. Repertoires were generated with immunoSEQ multiplex PCR, while TCRdb's copy carries only in-frame clones and drops some. The table includes approximately 90,000 clones, approximately 86% detected once. Sequencing was performed on peripheral blood. These receptors were taken from a human donor in a cohort sampled during active COVID-19.

This chain joins TRBV29-1 and TRBJ1-1, with 9 bases fitting TRBD1. V was clipped by 6 bases and J by 2 bases; unmatched bases: 7. The CDR3 is made up of 14 amino acids. In germline, CDR1 is SQVTM, CDR2 ANQGSEA. CDR3 sequence reads: CSVQPGQGNTEAFF. In DNA, the CDR3 is TGCAGCGTACAACCGGGACAGGGAAACACTGAAGCTTTCTTT.

The rearrangement joins TRBV19 to TRBJ1-6; D possibly corresponds to TRBD1 (6 bases). The length of the CDR3 is 17 residues. Trimming took 3 bases from V and 3 from J, leaving 15 bases between them. The germline CDR1 and CDR2 sequences are LNHDA and SQIVND (reference sequence). The CDR3 region has the DNA TGTGCCAGTAGTATCCTGACAGGACCTAACTATAATTCACCCCTCCACTTT. Translating gives CASSILTGPNYNSPLHF.

This chain joins TRBV9 and TRBJ1-4; 7 bases map to TRBD1. The V gene's germline CDR1 is SGDLS and CDR2 YYNGEE. This CDR3 has 15 residues. The V gene end was trimmed by 3 bases and the J gene end by 5 bases; junction bases not matched to a gene: 7. In nucleotides, the CDR3 is TGTGCCAGCAGCGCCCGGGACAGCTCGAATGAAAAACTGTTTTTT. Amino acids: CASSARDSSNEKLFF.

The chain uses TRBV7-3 and TRBJ2-2; the D gene is possibly TRBD2 (6 bases). CDR3 length: 15 amino acids. The V gene's germline CDR1 is SGHTA and CDR2 FQGTGA. Trimming took 3 bases from V and 5 from J, leaving 13 bases between them. CDR3: CASSLVGGSTGELFF. The DNA of the CDR3 is TGTGCCAGCAGCTTGGTCGGGGGTTCAACCGGGGAGCTGTTTTTT.

The V call is TRBV5-1, the J call TRBJ2-7; D is undetermined. There are 12 residues in the CDR3. Deletions cut 0 bases from V and 5 bases from J, with 6 bases between. CDR1 and CDR2 from the germline V gene are SGHRS and YFSETQ. The CDR3 nucleotides are TGCGCCAGCAGCTTGGCTCGGGACGAGCAGTACTTC. Its translation: CASSLARDEQYF.

The chain recombines TRBV11-1 with TRBJ2-7; 7 nucleotides line up with TRBD1. The V segment lost 1 base and the J segment 4 bases; nucleotides outside the gene matches: 7. The germline V gene has CDR1 SGHAT and CDR2 FQDESV (reference sequence). The CDR3 loop spans 15 amino acids. The CDR3: CASSLEEGAVYEQYF. CDR3 nucleotides: TGTGCCAGCAGCTTAGAAGAGGGGGCGGTTTACGAGCAGTACTTC.

V gene TRBV3-1 (or the pseudogene TRBV3-2) combines with J gene TRBJ2-7; 7 bases are a match to TRBD1. The V and J ends lost 3 bases and 3 bases, in that order; junction bases with no gene match: 8. There are 15 residues in the CDR3. Germline V gene data show CDR1 as LGHDT and CDR2 as YNNKEL (reference sequence). The CDR3 DNA is TGTGCCAGCAGCCACGGACAGGTAAACGTCTACGAGCAGTACTTC. Amino acids: CASSHGQVNVYEQYF.

The chain is built from TRBV6-5 and TRBJ2-1; 8 nucleotides agree with TRBD2. Trimming cost V 2 bases and J 3 bases; bases outside gene matches: 3. The CDR3 covers 15 residues. Germline V gene sequence: CDR1 MNHEY, CDR2 SVGAGI. The CDR3 DNA sequence: TGTGCCAGCAGTTACGCACTAGCGGACTACAATGAGCAGTTCTTC. Translated: CASSYALADYNEQFF.

This chain uses TRBV7-8 with TRBJ2-2, with 15 bases aligning to TRBD2. CDR1 and CDR2 (germline): SGHVS, FQNEAQ. This CDR3 has 16 amino acids. The J segment lost 6 bases and the V segment lost 5 bases, leaving 4 bases of the junction unmatched. For the CDR3, the DNA is TGTGCCAGCAGCCGCGGACTAGCGGGAGGGCCCGGGGAGCTGTTTTTT. This translates into CASSRGLAGGPGELFF.

The V gene is TRBV6-5, the J gene TRBJ1-4, with a weak D call TRBD1 (6 bases). Germline V gene data show CDR1 as MNHEY and CDR2 as SVGAGI. The V end lost 2 bases, the J end lost 5 bases, and 9 bases lay between the germline ends. CDR3 length: 14 residues. The CDR3 here is CASSYRRGNEKLFF. CDR3 bases: TGTGCCAGCAGTTACCGCAGGGGCAATGAAAAACTGTTTTTT.

With regard to this clone: This sample also contains other DNA sequences that code for the same CDR3. The V gene is TRBV24-1, the J gene TRBJ2-3, with a tentative D call TRBD1 (6 bases). The CDR3 runs 13 residues. Germline V lookup: CDR1 KGHDR, CDR2 SFDVKD. Trimming left V 3 bases short and J 7 bases short, with 10 bases between. CDR3 nucleotides: TGTGCCACCAGTGATGGGGGCGGGTATACGCAGTATTTT. It encodes CATSDGGGYTQYF.

The chain combines TRBV7-2 with TRBJ2-3, with 8 bases matching TRBD2. The CDR3 has 15 residues. The germline CDR1 and CDR2 sequences are SGHTA and FQGNSA. V gave up 0 bases and J gave up 4 bases; unmatched junction bases: 3. CDR3 region: CASSLAGLGSDTQYF. The CDR3 nucleotides are TGTGCCAGCAGCTTAGCGGGACTAGGATCAGATACGCAGTATTTT.

The chain has TRBV9 and TRBJ2-5; possibly TRBD2 for D (5 bases). V lost 3 bases, J lost 5 bases, and 11 bases lay in between. From germline, CDR1 is SGDLS and CDR2 YYNGEE. The length of the CDR3 is 13 residues. The CDR3 here is CASSAQSGETQYF. In nucleotides, the CDR3 is TGTGCCAGCAGCGCACAATCGGGGGAGACCCAGTACTTC.

V is TRBV30 and J is TRBJ2-5, with TRBD2 matching 12 bases. The ends lost 2 bases at V and 4 bases at J; junction bases unmatched: 5. This CDR3 is built from 15 residues. Germline loops: CDR1 GTSNPN, CDR2 SVGIG (reference sequence). CDR3 DNA: TGTGCCTGGAGTAAAAGACTAGCGGGGGCAGAGACCCAGTACTTC. Translated, it gives CAWSKRLAGAETQYF.

This clone appeared once. The chain's CDR3 is CASSPPPGRYTGELFF. CDR3 bases: TGTGCCAGCTCACCACCGCCAGGGCGGTACACCGGGGAGCTGTTTTTT. The chain links TRBV18 to TRBJ2-2; maybe TRBD1 (5 bases). CDR1 and CDR2 (germline): KGHSH, LQKENI. The CDR3 contains 16 residues. The V gene lost 0 bases and the J gene lost 3 bases, with 11 bases spanning the gap.

This clone appeared a single time. The V call is TRBV6-2 or TRBV6-3, the J call TRBJ2-3, with D perhaps TRBD1 (6 bases). Germline CDR1 MNHEY, CDR2 SVGEGT. The V end was cut by 4 bases, the J end by 0 bases, with 8 bases between. This CDR3 is 14 amino acids long. CDR3 region: CASSSGQSTDTQYF. CDR3 bases: TGTGCCAGCAGTTCCGGACAGAGCACAGATACGCAGTATTTT.

The V and J genes are TRBV7-9 and TRBJ2-1; possibly TRBD2 for D (6 bases). Per germline, CDR1 SEHNR and CDR2 FQNEAQ (reference sequence). CDR3 length equals 15 residues. V was cut by 5 bases and J by 9 bases, with 20 bases left in between. CDR3 region: CASSSWRRTNGEQFF. For the CDR3, the DNA is TGTGCCAGCAGCAGCTGGAGGAGGACTAACGGTGAGCAGTTCTTC.

V is TRBV24-1 and J is TRBJ1-4; D may be TRBD1 (5 bases). Germline V gene sequence: CDR1 KGHDR, CDR2 SFDVKD. CDR3 size: 16 residues. Deletions cut 2 bases from V and 7 bases from J, with 16 bases between. The CDR3 loop reads CATSDSVGAGAEKLFF. CDR3 in DNA: TGTGCCACCAGTGATTCCGTTGGGGCGGGAGCTGAAAAACTGTTTTTT.

This clone was found a few times. The gene calls are TRBV4-2 and TRBJ2-2, with 7 bases fitting TRBD2. Germline CDR1 and CDR2: LGHNA and YNFKEQ. The CDR3 runs to 17 residues. V lost 3 bases, J lost 5 bases, and 12 bases stayed unmatched. The CDR3 reads CASSHGGGASRTGELFF. The CDR3 DNA reads TGTGCCAGCAGCCACGGGGGAGGGGCTAGCCGAACCGGGGAGCTGTTTTTT.

The chain couples TRBV28 to TRBJ1-4, with 9 bases that match TRBD1. CDR1 and CDR2 from the germline V gene are MDHEN and SYDVKM. This CDR3 comprises 15 residues. V trimming: 5 bases; J trimming: 7 bases; junction bases outside the gene matches: 8. For the CDR3, the DNA is TGTGCCAGCAGTCTCACAGGGGGCGCGTTTGAAAAACTGTTTTTT. Translating it yields CASSLTGGAFEKLFF.

The chain combines TRBV30 with TRBJ1-5; no clear D. V was clipped by 0 bases and J by 4 bases, with 7 bases between them. This CDR3 has 13 amino acids. Germline V gives CDR1 GTSNPN, CDR2 SVGIG (reference sequence). The CDR3 spells CAWSVTGNQPQHF. The CDR3 DNA follows: TGTGCCTGGAGTGTGACCGGGAATCAGCCCCAGCATTTT.

CDR3 in amino acids: CASRRTGGMNSPLHF. DNA for the CDR3: TGTGCCAGCAGAAGGACAGGGGGAATGAATTCACCCCTCCACTTT. V gene TRBV27 combines with J gene TRBJ1-6; 10 nucleotides line up with TRBD1. Germline V gives CDR1 MNHEY, CDR2 SMNVEV (reference sequence). The CDR3 loop spans 15 amino acids. V shed 6 bases and J 7 bases; nucleotides not matched to a gene: 6.

The CDR3 DNA is TGCAGCGTTGGACGGGACTCCCTGGGAGGGGAGCTGTTTTTT. Translation gives CSVGRDSLGGELFF. The genes are TRBV29-1 and TRBJ2-2; maybe TRBD2 (6 bases). Germline values: CDR1 SQVTM, CDR2 ANQGSEA. Trimming took 4 bases from V and 8 from J, leaving 17 bases between them. The CDR3 consists of 14 residues.

This chain uses TRBV4-1 with TRBJ2-5; 8 bases align to TRBD1. The ends lost 3 bases at V and 2 bases at J; junction bases unmatched: 8. Germline V gene data show CDR1 as MGHRA and CDR2 as YSYEKL. The CDR3 has 16 residues. CDR3 residues: CASSHGSDRVQETQYF. Written as DNA, the CDR3 is TGCGCCAGCAGCCATGGGTCGGACAGGGTGCAAGAGACCCAGTACTTC.

The gene calls are TRBV3-1 (or the pseudogene TRBV3-2) and TRBJ2-7; 7 nucleotides align to TRBD1. Losses at the gene ends were 4 bases for V and 5 bases for J; bases not matched to a gene: 8. This CDR3 is built from 14 residues. Germline-derived CDR1 and CDR2 are LGHDT and YNNKEL (reference sequence). This chain's CDR3 is CASSLGGRVDEQYF. The CDR3 region has the DNA TGTGCCAGCAGCCTAGGGGGCAGGGTGGACGAGCAGTACTTC.

The rearrangement links TRBV24-1 to TRBJ2-3; 7 bases are a match to TRBD1. CDR1 is KGHDR, CDR2 SFDVKD, per germline. V shed 5 bases and J 2 bases; nucleotides not matched to a gene: 9. The CDR3 extends over 16 amino acids. The CDR3 protein is CATSVLTGRYTDTQYF. The CDR3 region has the DNA TGTGCCACCAGTGTGTTGACAGGGCGCTACACAGATACGCAGTATTTT.

The chain joins TRBV5-6 to TRBJ2-7; the match to TRBD1 covers 8 bases. Germline V lookup: CDR1 SGHDT, CDR2 YYEEEE. The V and J ends lost 4 bases and 4 bases, in that order; junction bases with no gene match: 13. The CDR3 has 16 residues. CDR3 bases: TGTGCCAGCAGCGTAATCATGGACAGGGCGTTATACGAGCAGTACTTC. This codes for CASSVIMDRALYEQYF. Full variable domain (outside the CDR3, taken from reference TRBV5-6 and TRBJ2-7): DAGVTQSPTHLIKTRGQQVTLRCSPKSGHDTVSWYQQALGQGPQFIFQYYEEEERQRGNFPDRFSGHQFPNYSSELNVNALLLGDSALYLCASSVIMDRALYEQYFGPGTRLTVT.

This clone was recorded once. This rearrangement joins TRBV28 to TRBJ2-3; D is uncertain. The V gene lost 9 bases and the J gene lost 2 bases, with 9 bases spanning the gap. CDR3 length: 12 amino acids. CDR1 is MDHEN and CDR2 is SYDVKM in the germline V gene. The CDR3, as DNA: TGTGCCAGTACTTCTTTCACAGATACGCAGTATTTT. It encodes CASTSFTDTQYF. Supplemented by reference TRBV28 and TRBJ2-3, the full variable domain reads DVKVTQSSRYLVKRTGEKVFLECVQDMDHENMFWYRQDPGLGLRLIYFSYDVKMKEKGDIPEGYSVSREKKERFSLILESASTNQTSMYLCASTSFTDTQYFGPGTRLTVL.

The table lists this clone with a count of one. The chain uses TRBV6-5 and TRBJ2-7, with D possibly matching TRBD2 (6 bases). V dropped 8 bases and J dropped 0 bases, with 17 bases sitting between them. In germline, CDR1 is MNHEY, CDR2 SVGAGI. This CDR3 has 15 amino acids. Here the CDR3 reads CASRPGTSGSYEQYF. The DNA for the CDR3 is TGTGCCAGCCGACCCGGGACTTCAGGCTCCTACGAGCAGTACTTC.